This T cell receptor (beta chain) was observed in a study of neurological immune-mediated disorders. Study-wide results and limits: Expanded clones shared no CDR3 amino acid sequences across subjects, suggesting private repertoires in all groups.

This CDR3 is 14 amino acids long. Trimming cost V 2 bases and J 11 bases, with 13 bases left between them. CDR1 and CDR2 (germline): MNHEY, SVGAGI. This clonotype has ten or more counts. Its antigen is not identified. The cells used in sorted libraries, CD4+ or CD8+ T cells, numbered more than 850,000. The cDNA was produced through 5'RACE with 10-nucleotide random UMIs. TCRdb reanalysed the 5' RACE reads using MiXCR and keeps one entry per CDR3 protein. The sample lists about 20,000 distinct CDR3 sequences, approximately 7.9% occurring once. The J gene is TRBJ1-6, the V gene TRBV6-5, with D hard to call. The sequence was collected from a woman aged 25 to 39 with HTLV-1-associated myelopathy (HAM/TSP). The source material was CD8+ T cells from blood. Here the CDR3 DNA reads TGTGCCAGCAGTTACGGATCGGGCATTCCACCCCTCCACTTT. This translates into CASSYGSGIPPLHF.